The 14 T cell receptor beta chains in this list originate from one sample, sequenced in a study of cytomegalovirus exposure and HLA in healthy donors. The PCR employed 60 Vbeta primers together with 13 Jbeta primers. TCRdb's table, derived via immunoSEQ multiplex PCR, lists solely in-frame clones and lacks some. The sample records 90,000 to 150,000 clones, almost 85% being singletons. Source material: PBMCs. These receptors were taken from a woman under 30 in good health and CMV-seronegative.

The V call is TRBV19, the J call TRBJ1-5, with D possibly TRBD1 on 6 matching bases. The CDR3 totals 15 residues. Trimming took 1 base from V and 7 from J, leaving 14 bases between them. Germline lookup yields CDR1 LNHDA and CDR2 SQIVND (reference sequence). The chain's CDR3 is CASSIGRTVEQPQHF. The CDR3 coding sequence is TGTGCCAGTAGTATAGGTCGGACAGTTGAGCAGCCCCAGCATTTT. Full variable domain (remainder filled in from reference TRBV19 and TRBJ1-5): DGGITQSPKYLFRKEGQNVTLSCEQNLNHDAMYWYRQDPGQGLRLIYYSQIVNDFQKGDIAEGYSVSREKKESFPLTVTSAQKNPTAFYLCASSIGRTVEQPQHFGDGTRLSIL.

This chain joins TRBV4-1 and TRBJ2-3; D might be TRBD2 (6 bases). V was cut by 1 base and J by 0 bases, with 11 bases left in between. There are 16 residues in the CDR3. Germline assignment: CDR1 MGHRA and CDR2 YSYEKL. In DNA form, the CDR3 reads TGCGCCAGCAGCCAAGTGGAAGCGGGTAGCACAGATACGCAGTATTTT. Translating it yields CASSQVEAGSTDTQYF.

For this clone: One end of the junction is discordant with germline, which a read error may explain. The chain combines TRBV2 with TRBJ2-4; 10 bases are a match to TRBD2. In germline, CDR1 is SNHLY, CDR2 FYNNEI. The CDR3 has 13 residues. CDR3 DNA sequence: TGTGCCAGCAAGCGGGAGGGCTGGAACAGTCAGTACTTC. It is translated as CASKREGWNSQYF.

This clone was found once. The chain recombines TRBV4-2 with TRBJ1-5, with 10 bases identical to TRBD1. This CDR3 spans 15 amino acids. V lost 4 bases and J lost 5; bases outside the gene matches: 5. Germline V CDR1 and CDR2: LGHNA, YNFKEQ. CDR3 nucleotides: TGTGCCAGCAGCCGGGGACAGGGGACCCATCAGCCCCAGCATTTT. It codes for CASSRGQGTHQPQHF.

J is TRBJ2-5 and V is TRBV7-2, with D possibly TRBD1 on 6 matching bases. The germline V gene encodes CDR1 SGHTA and CDR2 FQGNSA. Trimming removed 5 bases from V and 2 bases from J, with 12 bases in between. This CDR3 has 14 residues. The CDR3 sequence is CASSPTGHQETQYF. CDR3 in DNA: TGTGCCAGCAGCCCCACAGGGCATCAAGAGACCCAGTACTTC.

V and J are TRBV7-8 and TRBJ1-2, with 11 bases identical to TRBD1. The junction had 9 bases not matched to a gene; V was cut back by 5 bases and J by 4 bases. The CDR3 length is 16 residues. Germline V CDR1 and CDR2: SGHVS, FQNEAQ. This chain's CDR3 is CASSARDRGSSYGYTF. The CDR3 DNA reads as TGTGCCAGCAGCGCTAGGGACAGGGGGTCCAGCTATGGCTACACCTTC.

This clone is a singleton in its sample. The chain joins TRBV5-5 to TRBJ2-7; D is undetermined. Trimming cost V 0 bases and J 2 bases, with 6 bases left between them. The CDR3 contains 13 residues. Germline V gene data show CDR1 as SGHKS and CDR2 as YYEKEE (reference sequence). This CDR3 reads CASSLESPYEQYF. CDR3 nucleotide sequence: TGTGCCAGCAGCTTGGAGAGCCCCTACGAGCAGTACTTC.

In regard to this clone: The junction and the germline gene differ at one end; a read error may be behind it. The chain recombines TRBV5-1 with TRBJ2-4, with 10 bases lining up with TRBD2. The CDR3 loop spans 13 amino acids. Germline CDR1 SGHRS, CDR2 YFSETQ. CDR3 sequence: CASTAGGRNSQYF. Here the CDR3 DNA reads TGCGCCAGTACAGCGGGAGGGAGGAACAGTCAGTACTTC. Full variable domain (remainder filled in from reference TRBV5-1 and TRBJ2-4): KAGVTQTPRYLIKTRGQQVTLSCSPISGHRSVSWYQQTPGQGLQFLFEYFSETQRNKGNFPGRFSGRQFSNSRSEMNVSTLELGDSALYLCASTAGGRNSQYFGAGTRLSVL.

This rearrangement joins TRBV12-2 to TRBJ2-1; the D call TRBD2 from the table was never checked on the DNA. TRBV12-2 is listed as a pseudogene. This CDR3 contains 16 residues. The CDR3 DNA reads as TGTGCAAGTCGCACCCTTACTAGCGGGTCCTACAATGAGCAGTTCTTC. The encoded protein is CASRTLTSGSYNEQFF.

V usage is TRBV6-5 and J usage is TRBJ2-7; D is undetermined. CDR3 size: 14 residues. Germline CDR1 MNHEY, CDR2 SVGAGI. V was shortened by 6 bases and J by 0 bases, with 12 bases between the two germline ends. The CDR3 sequence: CASRRLMSSYEQYF. The CDR3 DNA reads as TGTGCCAGCAGGAGATTGATGAGCTCCTACGAGCAGTACTTC.

In this sample, this clone turned up once. V and J are TRBV5-1 and TRBJ2-7; 9 positions agree with TRBD1. Germline CDR1 is SGHRS and CDR2 is YFSETQ. The ends lost 4 bases at V and 2 bases at J; junction bases unmatched: 7. The CDR3 covers 15 residues. CDR3 in DNA: TGCGCCAGCAGCCTCCAACAGGGGGCCGCCTACGAGCAGTACTTC. Translated, it gives CASSLQQGAAYEQYF.

The rearrangement links TRBV2 to TRBJ2-1, with unresolved D. Trimming left V 10 bases short and J 0 bases short, with 13 bases between. This CDR3 has 14 residues. CDR1 and CDR2 from the germline V gene are SNHLY and FYNNEI. CDR3: CATATPSSYNEQFF. The CDR3 DNA reads TGTGCCACCGCGACTCCGAGCTCCTACAATGAGCAGTTCTTC.

The chain is built from TRBV5-1 and TRBJ2-7, with D maybe TRBD1 (5 bases). CDR3 size: 15 residues. Trimming left V 0 bases short and J 0 bases short, with 10 bases between. CDR1 and CDR2 (germline): SGHRS, YFSETQ. The CDR3 DNA follows: TGCGCCAGCAGCTTGGCCTCAGGGTCCTCCTACGAGCAGTACTTC. Translation: CASSLASGSSYEQYF.

The V call is TRBV9, the J call TRBJ1-2; 9 bases map to TRBD1. V lost 3 bases to trimming and J lost 6 bases; unmatched junction nucleotides: 6. The CDR3 length is 14 residues. From germline, CDR1 is SGDLS and CDR2 YYNGEE. The CDR3, as DNA: TGTGCCAGCAGCGGGGGACAGGGCAGTCATGGCTACACCTTC. Its protein product is CASSGGQGSHGYTF.